This TCR beta chain was sequenced during a study of CD8 T cells in ankylosing spondylitis. The study, taken as a whole, reports: Disease-associated clones were reportedly significantly overrepresented in matched ankylosing spondylitis synovial fluid. Some motif variants had been reported before (in reactive arthritis synovial fluid and blood). Seemingly distinctive of ankylosing spondylitis blood was a TCR beta motif formed by eight highly homologous variants.

The germline V and J ends were trimmed by 2 bases and 5 bases, with 17 bases remaining between them. This CDR3 contains 16 residues. Germline lookup yields CDR1 KGHDR and CDR2 SFDVKD. Quantitative 5'-RACE with molecular barcodes produced the TCR beta libraries. TCRdb called the 5' RACE reads again in MiXCR, with one record for every CDR3 protein. In the table there are 350,000 to 550,000 distinct CDR3 sequences, more than 25% of which are singletons. Comment on this clonotype: Its specificity is unknown.

V usage is TRBV24-1 and J usage is TRBJ2-5; D tentatively reads TRBD1 or TRBD2 (6 bases each). The clonotype was recovered from a male donor with ankylosing spondylitis. Sample: blood, either unsorted or a sorted T cell fraction (not recorded which). In DNA form, the CDR3 reads TGTGCCACCAGTGATTGGGGGGCCGGGGCCGGGGAGACCCAGTACTTC. Residues: CATSDWGAGAGETQYF.